One sample yielded the 22 T cell receptor beta chains listed below, sequenced in a study of radiation and T cells in renal cell carcinoma. Sample time point: baseline pretreatment blood. Regarding treatment: 15 Gy SBRT to primary tumor, nephrectomy 4 weeks later. Clones were read by immunoSEQ multiplex PCR, and TCRdb kept only the in-frame ones, dropping some. The sample carries over 120,000 clones, over 75% recorded once. Sequencing was performed on blood, taken from a patient whose treatment included radiotherapy and nephrectomy. These TCRs come from a woman aged 50 to 60 with renal cell carcinoma.

V and J are TRBV18 and TRBJ2-5; 7 bases are a match to TRBD1. The germline CDR1 and CDR2 sequences are KGHSH and LQKENI. CDR3 size: 14 residues. Trimming cost V 3 bases and J 5 bases; bases outside gene matches: 6. CDR3 in amino acids: CASSPDLGGETQYF. CDR3 DNA: TGTGCCAGCTCACCGGATTTAGGGGGCGAGACCCAGTACTTC.

To note about this clone: A read error may account for a junction end that differs from germline. The rearrangement uses TRBV7-7 and TRBJ2-5, with 8 positions matching TRBD1. This CDR3 spans 15 amino acids. Looked up from germline, CDR1 is SSHAT and CDR2 is FNYEAQ (reference sequence). The CDR3 DNA sequence: TGTGCTAGCAGCTTAGGGACAGGCCACGGGGAGACCCAGTACTTC. This gives the protein CASSLGTGHGETQYF.

In nucleotides, the CDR3 is TGTGCCAGCAGCAAGTCCCGGCAAAACGGGCGATATGAGCAGTTCTTC. Translation gives CASSKSRQNGRYEQFF. V usage is TRBV21-1 and J usage is TRBJ2-1. TRBV21-1 is given as a pseudogene. This CDR3 contains 16 residues.

The V and J genes are TRBV15 and TRBJ1-1, with D possibly matching TRBD1 (6 bases). This CDR3 contains 16 residues. The V and J ends lost 5 bases and 3 bases respectively, with 19 bases between them. The germline V gene has CDR1 LNHNV and CDR2 YYDKDF (reference sequence). The CDR3 spells CATSRGGGVGDTEAFF. The CDR3 coding sequence is TGTGCCACCAGCCGTGGGGGGGGCGTTGGGGACACTGAAGCTTTCTTT.

V is TRBV5-1 and J is TRBJ2-7, with TRBD1 matching over 7 bases. The V and J ends lost 6 bases and 3 bases, in that order; junction bases with no gene match: 6. This CDR3 spans 13 amino acids. The germline V gene encodes CDR1 SGHRS and CDR2 YFSETQ. This chain's CDR3 is CASNPGQLYEQYF. Written as DNA, the CDR3 is TGCGCCAGCAATCCGGGACAGCTCTACGAGCAGTACTTC.

The chain joins TRBV30 to TRBJ1-2; 12 bases map to TRBD1. This CDR3 contains 14 residues. The V segment lost 4 bases and the J segment 7 bases; nucleotides outside the gene matches: 7. Germline lookup yields CDR1 GTSNPN and CDR2 SVGIG (reference sequence). The CDR3 reads CAWTRGQGAFGYTF. The DNA for the CDR3 is TGTGCCTGGACGAGGGGACAGGGGGCTTTTGGCTACACCTTC.

CDR3 nucleotides: TGTGCCAGCAGCTATAGCGGGGGATCTGGTACGCAGTATTTT. This encodes CASSYSGGSGTQYF. The chain uses TRBV6-5 and TRBJ2-3; TRBD2 agrees at 9 bases. CDR1 is MNHEY, CDR2 SVGAGI, per germline. The CDR3 covers 14 residues. V dropped 6 bases and J dropped 8; count of bases not matched to a gene: 9.

J is TRBJ2-3 and V is TRBV10-3; 8 positions agree with TRBD2. The germline gives CDR1 ENHRY, CDR2 SYGVKD. With 2 bases clipped from V and 0 bases from J, the junction kept 4 bases outside the gene matches. The CDR3 runs 16 residues. The CDR3 bases are TGTGCCATCAGTGAGAGGTTAGCGGGGAGCACAGATACGCAGTATTTT. Protein sequence: CAISERLAGSTDTQYF.

This chain joins TRBV5-6 and TRBJ2-5; the D call may be TRBD1 or TRBD2 (5 bases each). This CDR3 spans 12 amino acids. Germline V gene sequence: CDR1 SGHDT, CDR2 YYEEEE. V was cut by 3 bases and J by 5 bases, with 8 bases left in between. The CDR3 loop reads CASSSGRETQYF. The CDR3 DNA is TGTGCCAGCAGCTCGGGACGGGAGACCCAGTACTTC.

V gene TRBV4-1 combines with J gene TRBJ2-7; D unresolved. Germline V CDR1 and CDR2: MGHRA, YSYEKL. The CDR3 sequence is 14 residues long. Trimming cost V 3 bases and J 8 bases, with 17 bases left between them. The CDR3 DNA follows: TGCGCCAGCAGCCAGCCCGAGCTAGGCTGGAAGCAGTACTTC. It encodes CASSQPELGWKQYF.

V gene TRBV10-2 combines with J gene TRBJ2-1; D is undetermined. Germline V gene sequence: CDR1 WSHSY, CDR2 SAAADI. The CDR3 consists of 11 residues. V lost 3 bases and J 3 bases, leaving 0 bases between the germline ends. CDR3 DNA sequence: TGCGCCAGCAGTGACTACAATGAGCAGTTCTTC. Amino acid sequence: CASSDYNEQFF.

CDR3 DNA sequence: TGTGCCAGCAGCTTTAGCGGGGGGGTAATTGATACGCAGTATTTT. This codes for CASSFSGGVIDTQYF. The chain couples TRBV11-3 to TRBJ2-3; 11 bases match TRBD2. With 3 bases clipped from V and 6 bases from J, the junction kept 5 bases outside the gene matches. This CDR3 is 15 amino acids long. CDR1 and CDR2 (germline): SGHNT, YENEEA.

This chain joins TRBV6-5 and TRBJ1-2, with unresolved D. V was trimmed by 7 bases and J by 0 bases, leaving 12 bases between them. The CDR3 has 14 residues. The germline gives CDR1 MNHEY, CDR2 SVGAGI. This CDR3 is CASKGVPSNYGYTF. DNA of the CDR3: TGTGCCAGCAAGGGAGTGCCTTCTAACTATGGCTACACCTTC.

The gene calls are TRBV6-5 and TRBJ1-2; 10 bases match TRBD1. V lost 2 bases and J lost 8; bases outside the gene matches: 8. The germline V gene encodes CDR1 MNHEY and CDR2 SVGAGI. The CDR3 has 15 residues. DNA for the CDR3: TGTGCCAGCAGTTACGGGACAGGGGTTTTAGAGGGCTACACCTTC. Encoded protein: CASSYGTGVLEGYTF.

The chain recombines TRBV5-6 with TRBJ2-1; TRBD2 matches at 9 bases. CDR3 size: 16 residues. Unmatched junction bases numbered 11, after V lost 4 bases and J lost 6 bases. Germline V gives CDR1 SGHDT, CDR2 YYEEEE. The CDR3 DNA reads as TGTGCCAGCAGCCTCTGGCTAGCGGGGCATATCAATGAGCAGTTCTTC. Amino acid sequence: CASSLWLAGHINEQFF.

About this clone: This same CDR3 is encoded by further DNA sequences in the sample. The chain recombines TRBV18 with TRBJ1-3; D gene ambiguous. CDR3 size: 12 residues. The germline V gene encodes CDR1 KGHSH and CDR2 LQKENI. Trimming shortened V by 3 bases and J by 4 bases, and 4 bases separated the two germline ends. CDR3 sequence reads: CASSPPGNTIYF. The CDR3 DNA reads TGTGCCAGCTCACCTCCCGGAAACACCATATATTTT.

The V call is TRBV7-2, the J call TRBJ2-7; D is unclear. The germline V and J ends were trimmed by 1 base and 3 bases, with 4 bases remaining between them. The CDR3 spans 12 residues. Germline CDR1 and CDR2: SGHTA and FQGNSA. CDR3 protein: CASSLVGYEQYF. The DNA of the CDR3 is TGTGCCAGCAGCTTAGTTGGCTACGAGCAGTACTTC. The full variable domain, in which reference TRBV7-2 and TRBJ2-7 provide the parts outside the CDR3, is GAGVSQSPSNKVTEKGKDVELRCDPISGHTALYWYRQSLGQGLEFLIYFQGNSAPDKSGLPSDRFSAERTGGSVSTLTIQRTQQEDSAVYLCASSLVGYEQYFGPGTRLTVT.

This clone came up a few times. The chain carries TRBV2 and TRBJ2-3; TRBD1 or TRBD2 may be the D gene (5 bases each). This CDR3 region has 13 residues. Trimming stripped 7 bases from V and 4 bases from J, with 12 bases between. Germline-derived CDR1 and CDR2 are SNHLY and FYNNEI. In DNA form, the CDR3 reads TGTGCCAGCATGAGGATGGGGGCAGATACGCAGTATTTT. The encoded protein is CASMRMGADTQYF. The full variable domain, completed using reference TRBV2 and TRBJ2-3, is EPEVTQTPSHQVTQMGQEVILRCVPISNHLYFYWYRQILGQKVEFLVSFYNNEISEKSEIFDDQFSVERPDGSNFTLKIRSTKLEDSAMYFCASMRMGADTQYFGPGTRLTVL.

The chain uses TRBV18 and TRBJ2-7; TRBD1 matches 10 bases. Trimming removed 6 bases from V and 4 bases from J; junction bases left unmatched: 15. Germline V gene data show CDR1 as KGHSH and CDR2 as LQKENI. The CDR3 loop spans 17 amino acids. The CDR3 nucleotides read TGTGCCAGCTCGCTTTCCGGGACAGGGGTGTCGATTTACGAGCAGTACTTC. Protein sequence: CASSLSGTGVSIYEQYF.

The chain combines TRBV4-3 with TRBJ2-7, with TRBD1 matching 8 bases. Germline loops: CDR1 LGHNA, CDR2 YSLEER. The CDR3 consists of 14 residues. Losses at the gene ends were 2 bases for V and 3 bases for J; bases not matched to a gene: 3. The CDR3 nucleotides read TGCGCCAGCAGCCAACAAGGGACAGGCTACGAGCAGTACTTC. As protein: CASSQQGTGYEQYF.

The CDR3 region is CATGQGSGETQYF. The CDR3 DNA is TGTGCCACTGGACAGGGCTCTGGAGAGACCCAGTACTTC. The chain joins TRBV10-3 to TRBJ2-5; 8 bases fit TRBD1. With V trimmed by 10 bases and J by 4 bases, 8 bases remained unmatched. This CDR3 is 13 amino acids long. Germline values: CDR1 ENHRY, CDR2 SYGVKD.

The J gene is TRBJ1-6, the V gene TRBV7-3, with TRBD1 identical over 7 bases. The CDR3 covers 14 residues. CDR1 and CDR2 (germline): SGHTA, FQGTGA. The junction had 4 bases not matched to a gene; V was cut back by 4 bases and J by 7 bases. In DNA form, the CDR3 reads TGTGCCAGCAGCTCACAGGGGTCCAATTCACCCCTCCACTTT. It is translated as CASSSQGSNSPLHF.